Presented here are 21 T cell receptor beta chains from one specimen sequenced in a study of T cell repertoires in cytomegalovirus infection. TCRdb reprocessed the reads with MiXCR, giving one entry per CDR3 protein. The profile covers about half a million distinct CDR3 sequences, with more than 30% appearing a single time and roughly 15% taken by the ten largest. No antigens are known for them. The input for sequencing was cultured PBMCs, taken from culture after CMV antigen stimulation. Source of these receptors: a human donor in good health (CMV status not recorded). Some clones in this sample may be carry-over from other donors' samples.

This rearrangement joins TRBV20-1 to TRBJ2-7, with a weak D call TRBD1 (6 bases). Germline V gives CDR1 DFQATT, CDR2 SNEGSKA (reference sequence). Trimming took off 0 bases at V and 6 bases at J, with 9 bases between the two ends. CDR3 length equals 12 residues. The CDR3 reads CSARDQGFEQYF. CDR3 DNA sequence: TGCAGTGCTAGAGATCAGGGGTTCGAGCAGTACTTC.

The chain's CDR3 is CASSFPAGGTDTQYF. The CDR3 DNA reads TGTGCCAGCAGTTTCCCAGCGGGAGGTACAGATACGCAGTATTTT. The chain is built from TRBV12-3 or TRBV12-4 and TRBJ2-3; 9 bases agree with TRBD2. The V gene end was trimmed by 3 bases and the J gene end by 3 bases; junction bases not matched to a gene: 4. CDR3 length: 15 amino acids.

This rearrangement joins TRBV11-1 to TRBJ2-1; TRBD1 matches 7 bases. Germline V gene data show CDR1 as SGHAT and CDR2 as FQDESV (reference sequence). Germline trimming cut 5 bases from V and 4 bases from J; bases unmatched to any gene: 8. The CDR3 sequence is 15 residues long. CDR3: CASSRGQISYNEQFF. DNA of the CDR3: TGTGCCAGCAGCAGGGGGCAGATATCTTACAATGAGCAGTTCTTC.

With respect to this clonotype: Sequence at one end of the junction differs from germline and may be a read error. The genes are TRBV12-3 or TRBV12-4 and TRBJ2-3, with 14 nucleotides matching TRBD2. This CDR3 region has 17 residues. For the CDR3, the DNA is TGTGCCAGCAGTTCCGGGACTAGCGGGAGTGTTACAGTTACGCAGTATTTT. Its protein product is CASSSGTSGSVTVTQYF.

J is TRBJ2-1 and V is TRBV19; no reliable D call. The germline gives CDR1 LNHDA, CDR2 SQIVND (reference sequence). The ends were cut back, 7 bases at V and 4 bases at J, with 11 bases in the middle. CDR3 length: 13 amino acids. DNA for the CDR3: TGTGCCAGTACCAAAACAGTTTACAATGAGCAGTTCTTC. The encoded protein is CASTKTVYNEQFF.

This clonotype was counted many times. The chain links TRBV7-2 to TRBJ2-3, with D maybe TRBD2 (7 bases). This CDR3 region has 18 residues. Trimming removed 1 base from V and 4 bases from J, with 21 bases in between. Germline loops: CDR1 SGHTA, CDR2 FQGNSA. In DNA, the CDR3 is TGTGCCAGCAGCTTAGGTGACCAAGCGGGGAACAGGGCAGATACGCAGTATTTT. Translated, it gives CASSLGDQAGNRADTQYF.

V and J are TRBV20-1 and TRBJ2-7; weak D call: TRBD1 (6 bases). V was clipped by 8 bases and J by 2 bases, with 13 bases between them. The length of the CDR3 is 12 residues. Germline assignment: CDR1 DFQATT and CDR2 SNEGSKA (reference sequence). The CDR3 protein is CSSGQPAYEQYF. In DNA, the CDR3 is TGCAGTTCAGGACAGCCCGCCTACGAGCAGTACTTC.

In nucleotides, the CDR3 is TGTGCCAGCAGCGTAAGACCGGGACAGGGGTACGAGCAGTACTTC. Translated: CASSVRPGQGYEQYF. V gene TRBV7-8 combines with J gene TRBJ2-7, with 10 bases matching TRBD1. This CDR3 has 15 amino acids. The germline CDR1 and CDR2 sequences are SGHVS and FQNEAQ. J was trimmed by 4 bases and V by 5 bases; bases with no gene match: 8.

V gene TRBV7-2 combines with J gene TRBJ2-7, with a weak D call TRBD2 (6 bases). The CDR3 has 15 amino acids. The V end was cut by 4 bases, the J end by 3 bases, with 16 bases between. Germline V gives CDR1 SGHTA, CDR2 FQGNSA. In DNA form, the CDR3 reads TGTGCCAGCAGCTATAGCGGCCTTGGAGGCTACGAGCAGTACTTC. Its translation: CASSYSGLGGYEQYF. The full variable domain, rest sourced from reference TRBV7-2 and TRBJ2-7, is GAGVSQSPSNKVTEKGKDVELRCDPISGHTALYWYRQSLGQGLEFLIYFQGNSAPDKSGLPSDRFSAERTGGSVSTLTIQRTQQEDSAVYLCASSYSGLGGYEQYFGPGTRLTVT.

In DNA, the CDR3 is TGTGCCAGCAGCTTGGGACTAGCGGAGTACGAGCAGTACTTC. As protein: CASSLGLAEYEQYF. This sequence joins TRBV11-2 and TRBJ2-7, with 11 positions matching TRBD2. CDR1 and CDR2 (germline): SGHAT, FQNNGV. The V gene end was trimmed by 3 bases and the J gene end by 4 bases; junction bases not matched to a gene: 2. This CDR3 has 14 amino acids. The complete variable domain, with remaining parts taken from reference TRBV11-2 and TRBJ2-7, reads EAGVAQSPRYKIIEKRQSVAFWCNPISGHATLYWYQQILGQGPKLLIQFQNNGVVDDSQLPKDRFSAERLKGVDSTLKIQPAKLEDSAVYLCASSLGLAEYEQYFGPGTRLTVT.

The chain uses TRBV5-4 and TRBJ2-5, with no clear D. The CDR3 is 13 amino acids. Deletions cut 1 base from V and 5 bases from J, with 9 bases between. Germline loops: CDR1 SGHNT, CDR2 YYREEE (reference sequence). Here the CDR3 reads CASSLQAWETQYF. In nucleotides, the CDR3 is TGTGCCAGCAGCTTGCAAGCGTGGGAGACCCAGTACTTC.

This clonotype occurred a few times. The rearrangement uses TRBV4-2 and TRBJ2-3; TRBD1 is a possible D gene (7 bases). V lost 1 base, J lost 6 bases, and 20 bases lay in between. Germline CDR1 reads LGHNA; CDR2 reads YNFKEQ. The CDR3 spans 17 residues. In nucleotides, the CDR3 is TGTGCCAGCAGCCAAGTTGGCGGAGGGGGCAGTTTGGATACGCAGTATTTT. Residues: CASSQVGGGGSLDTQYF.

The chain has TRBV7-2 and TRBJ1-4; D gene ambiguous. The ends were cut back, 3 bases at V and 8 bases at J, with 7 bases in the middle. The CDR3 totals 12 residues. Germline V gives CDR1 SGHTA, CDR2 FQGNSA. The CDR3 bases are TGTGCCAGCAGCTTCCCATCCGAAAAACTGTTTTTT. Its protein is CASSFPSEKLFF.

This chain uses TRBV6-2 or TRBV6-3 with TRBJ1-5; 10 nucleotides align to TRBD1. Germline V lookup: CDR1 MNHEY, CDR2 SVGEGT. J was trimmed by 2 bases and V by 6 bases; bases with no gene match: 4. The CDR3 runs 15 residues. DNA of the CDR3: TGTGCCAGCAGAGTGACAGGGGGCGGCAATCAGCCCCAGCATTTT. Residues: CASRVTGGGNQPQHF.

This CDR3 is CSVVYTTSGTYNPEAFF. The CDR3 DNA follows: TGCAGCGTTGTTTACACAACTTCCGGGACATACAATCCTGAAGCTTTCTTT. This sequence joins TRBV29-1 and TRBJ1-1; a weak D match, TRBD1 (6 bases). CDR1 is SQVTM, CDR2 ANQGSEA, per germline. The CDR3 has 17 residues. The V gene lost 4 bases and the J gene lost 6 bases, with 27 bases spanning the gap.

As DNA, the CDR3 is TGTGCCAGCAGCTTAGAGGCGGAGATTGGAGGAAACACCATATATTTT. It translates to CASSLEAEIGGNTIYF. V and J are TRBV11-3 and TRBJ1-3; unclear D gene. The germline CDR1 and CDR2 sequences are SGHNT and YENEEA. The V and J ends lost 0 bases and 4 bases respectively, with 13 bases between them. The CDR3 has 16 amino acids. Filled out from reference TRBV11-3 and TRBJ1-3, the complete variable domain reads EAGVVQSPRYKIIEKKQPVAFWCNPISGHNTLYWYLQNLGQGPELLIRYENEEAVDDSQLPKDRFSAERLKGVDSTLKIQPAELGDSAVYLCASSLEAEIGGNTIYFGEGSWLTVV.

The V call is TRBV12-5, the J call TRBJ2-3, with D perhaps TRBD2 (5 bases). Trimming left V 5 bases short and J 4 bases short, with 22 bases between. CDR1 and CDR2 (germline): LGHNT, FRNRAP. The CDR3 consists of 17 residues. CDR3 nucleotide sequence: TGTGCTAGTGGTCCCCCCCGAGCGGAGCTTTGGGCAGATACGCAGTATTTT. It translates to CASGPPRAELWADTQYF.

This clonotype was recorded a few times. The chain combines TRBV7-6 with TRBJ1-4, with 7 bases matching TRBD1. Per the germline V gene, CDR1 is SGHVS and CDR2 is FNYEAQ. The trim removed 5 bases at V and 15 bases at J, leaving 27 bases unmatched. The CDR3 has 18 amino acids. CDR3 coding DNA: TGTGCCAGCAGCGCTGGGACAGTAATAGGGAAAACTCCAGGCTATTTGTTTTTT. As protein: CASSAGTVIGKTPGYLFF.

This clonotype was picked up a small number of times. J is TRBJ2-6 and V is TRBV7-2, with TRBD1 matching 7 bases. The CDR3 runs to 18 residues. The V segment lost 6 bases and the J segment 1 base; nucleotides outside the gene matches: 12. CDR1 is SGHTA and CDR2 is FQGNSA in the germline V gene. This chain's CDR3 is CASRVRDSESSGANVLTF. Written as DNA, the CDR3 is TGTGCCAGCAGAGTCCGGGACAGTGAATCGTCTGGGGCCAACGTCCTGACTTTC. Full variable domain (outside the CDR3, taken from reference TRBV7-2 and TRBJ2-6): GAGVSQSPSNKVTEKGKDVELRCDPISGHTALYWYRQSLGQGLEFLIYFQGNSAPDKSGLPSDRFSAERTGGSVSTLTIQRTQQEDSAVYLCASRVRDSESSGANVLTFGAGSRLTVL.

The chain uses TRBV12-5 and TRBJ2-7, with 14 bases that match TRBD2. The CDR3 runs to 15 residues. In germline, CDR1 is LGHNT, CDR2 FRNRAP. Losses at the gene ends were 6 bases for V and 6 bases for J; bases not matched to a gene: 7. Written as DNA, the CDR3 is TGTGCTAGTGGCCCGGGACTAGCGGGAGCCAGCGAGCAGTACGTC. It yields the protein CASGPGLAGASEQYV.

The chain is built from TRBV20-1 and TRBJ1-5, with unresolved D. V dropped 1 base and J dropped 2 bases, with 6 bases sitting between them. The CDR3 is 13 amino acids. From germline, CDR1 is DFQATT and CDR2 SNEGSKA (reference sequence). The CDR3 DNA is TGCAGTGCTAGAGGTCCGGGCAATCAGCCCCAGCATTTT. It encodes CSARGPGNQPQHF.